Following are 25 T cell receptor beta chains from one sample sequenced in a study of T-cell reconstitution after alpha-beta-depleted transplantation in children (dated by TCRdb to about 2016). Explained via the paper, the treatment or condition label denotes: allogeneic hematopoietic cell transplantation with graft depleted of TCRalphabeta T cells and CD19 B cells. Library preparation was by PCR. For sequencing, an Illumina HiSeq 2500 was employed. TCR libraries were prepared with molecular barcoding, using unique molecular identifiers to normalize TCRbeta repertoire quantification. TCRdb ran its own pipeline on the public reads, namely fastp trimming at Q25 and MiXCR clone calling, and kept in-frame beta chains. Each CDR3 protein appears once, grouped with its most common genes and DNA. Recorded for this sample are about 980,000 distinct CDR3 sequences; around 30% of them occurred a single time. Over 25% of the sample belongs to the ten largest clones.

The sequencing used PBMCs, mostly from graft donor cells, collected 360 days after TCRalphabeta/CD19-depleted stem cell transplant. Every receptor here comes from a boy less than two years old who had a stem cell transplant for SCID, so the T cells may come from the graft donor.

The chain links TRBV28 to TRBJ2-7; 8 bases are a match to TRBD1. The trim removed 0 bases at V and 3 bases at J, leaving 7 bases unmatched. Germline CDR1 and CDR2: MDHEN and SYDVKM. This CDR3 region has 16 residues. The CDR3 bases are TGTGCCAGCAGTTTATGGGGGACAGGAGGGAGCTACGAGCAGTACTTC. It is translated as CASSLWGTGGSYEQYF. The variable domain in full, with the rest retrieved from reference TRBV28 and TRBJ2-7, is DVKVTQSSRYLVKRTGEKVFLECVQDMDHENMFWYRQDPGLGLRLIYFSYDVKMKEKGDIPEGYSVSREKKERFSLILESASTNQTSMYLCASSLWGTGGSYEQYFGPGTRLTVT.

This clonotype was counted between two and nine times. CDR3 sequence (DNA): TGTGCCAGCAGCCCGGGACTAGCGCCCACCGGGGAGCTGTTTTTT. It encodes CASSPGLAPTGELFF. This chain links TRBV6-1 with TRBJ2-2, with 10 positions matching TRBD2. The V segment lost 6 bases and the J segment 4 bases; nucleotides outside the gene matches: 5. In germline, CDR1 is MNHNS, CDR2 SASEGT. The CDR3 covers 15 residues.

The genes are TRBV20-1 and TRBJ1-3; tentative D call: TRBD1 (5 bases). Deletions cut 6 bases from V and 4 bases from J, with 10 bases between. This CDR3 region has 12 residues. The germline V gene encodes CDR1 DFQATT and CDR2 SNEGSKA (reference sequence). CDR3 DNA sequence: TGCAGTGCGTTATACAGGGGAAACACCATATATTTT. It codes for CSALYRGNTIYF.

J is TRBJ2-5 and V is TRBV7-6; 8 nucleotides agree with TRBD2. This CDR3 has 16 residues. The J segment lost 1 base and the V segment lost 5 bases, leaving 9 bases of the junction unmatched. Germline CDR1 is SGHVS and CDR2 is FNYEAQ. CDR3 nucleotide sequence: TGTGCCAGCAGCCGACAGAGTAGCGGGGTCCAAGAGACCCAGTACTTC. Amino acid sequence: CASSRQSSGVQETQYF.

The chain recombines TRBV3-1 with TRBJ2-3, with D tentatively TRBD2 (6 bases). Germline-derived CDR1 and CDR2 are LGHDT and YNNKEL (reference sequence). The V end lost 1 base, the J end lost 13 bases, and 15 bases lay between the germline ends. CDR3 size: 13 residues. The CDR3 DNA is TGTGCCAGCAGCCAAGGCGTAGTAGCGGATGAGTATTTT. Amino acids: CASSQGVVADEYF.

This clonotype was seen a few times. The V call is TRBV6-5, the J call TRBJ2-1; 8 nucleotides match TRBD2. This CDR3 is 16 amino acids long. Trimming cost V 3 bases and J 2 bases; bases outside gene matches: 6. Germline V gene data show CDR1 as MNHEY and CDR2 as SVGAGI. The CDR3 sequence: CASSYGVRGAYNEQFF. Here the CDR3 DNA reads TGTGCCAGCAGTTATGGCGTGCGGGGGGCCTACAATGAGCAGTTCTTC.

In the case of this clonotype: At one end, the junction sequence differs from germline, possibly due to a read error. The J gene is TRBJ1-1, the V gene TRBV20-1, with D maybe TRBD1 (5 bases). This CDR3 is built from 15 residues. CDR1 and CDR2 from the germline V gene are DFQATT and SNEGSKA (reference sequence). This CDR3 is CCARGAPRGNTEAFF. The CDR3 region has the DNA TGCTGTGCTAGAGGGGCCCCGAGGGGGAACACTGAAGCTTTCTTT.

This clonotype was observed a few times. The CDR3 sequence: CASSIGAQTEKLFF. The DNA of the CDR3 is TGTGCCAGTAGTATCGGGGCCCAGACGGAAAAACTGTTTTTT. The V call is TRBV19, the J call TRBJ1-4; perhaps TRBD1 as D (5 bases). This CDR3 has 14 amino acids. The ends were cut back, 3 bases at V and 8 bases at J, with 13 bases in the middle. Germline V gives CDR1 LNHDA, CDR2 SQIVND (reference sequence).

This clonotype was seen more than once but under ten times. DNA for the CDR3: TGTGCCAGTAGTACCCGGGGAGTGGGAGTAGACGGTGAGCAGTTCTTC. The encoded protein is CASSTRGVGVDGEQFF. The chain is built from TRBV19 and TRBJ2-1, with D maybe TRBD2 (5 bases). The V gene lost 4 bases and the J gene lost 9 bases, with 22 bases spanning the gap. Per germline, CDR1 LNHDA and CDR2 SQIVND (reference sequence). The CDR3 spans 16 residues.

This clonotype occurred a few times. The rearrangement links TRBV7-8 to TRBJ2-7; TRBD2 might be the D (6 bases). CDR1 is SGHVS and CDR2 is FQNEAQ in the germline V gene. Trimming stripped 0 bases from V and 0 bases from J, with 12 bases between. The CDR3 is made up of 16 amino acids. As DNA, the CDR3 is TGTGCCAGCAGCTTAGCGTGGAGGGAAATCTCCTACGAGCAGTACTTC. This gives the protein CASSLAWREISYEQYF.

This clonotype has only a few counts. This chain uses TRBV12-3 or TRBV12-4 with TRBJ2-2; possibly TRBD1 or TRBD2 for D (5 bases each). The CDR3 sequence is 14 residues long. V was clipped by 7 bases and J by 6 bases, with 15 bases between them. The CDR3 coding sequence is TGTGCCAGCACCCCGGGGACCAGGCCCGGGGAGCTGTTTTTT. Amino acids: CASTPGTRPGELFF.

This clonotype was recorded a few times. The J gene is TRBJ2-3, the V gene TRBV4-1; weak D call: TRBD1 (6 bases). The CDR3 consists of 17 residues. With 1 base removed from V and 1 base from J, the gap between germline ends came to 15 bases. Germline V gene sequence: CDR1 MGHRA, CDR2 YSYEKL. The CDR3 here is CASSQVWAGAGTDTQYF. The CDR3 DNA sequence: TGCGCCAGCAGCCAAGTCTGGGCAGGGGCCGGCACAGATACGCAGTATTTT.

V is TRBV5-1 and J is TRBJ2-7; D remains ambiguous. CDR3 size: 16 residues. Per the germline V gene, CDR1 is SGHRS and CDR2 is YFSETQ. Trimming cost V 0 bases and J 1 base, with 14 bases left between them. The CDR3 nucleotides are TGCGCCAGCAGCTTGGTGGGGTCTCTTTTTTCCTACGAGCAGTACTTC. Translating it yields CASSLVGSLFSYEQYF.

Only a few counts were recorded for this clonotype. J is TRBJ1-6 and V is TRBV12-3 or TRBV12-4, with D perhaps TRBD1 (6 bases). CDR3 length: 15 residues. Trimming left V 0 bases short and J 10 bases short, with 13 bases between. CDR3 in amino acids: CASSLAQGSGSPLHF. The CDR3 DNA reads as TGTGCCAGCAGTTTAGCCCAGGGGTCAGGGTCACCCCTCCACTTT.

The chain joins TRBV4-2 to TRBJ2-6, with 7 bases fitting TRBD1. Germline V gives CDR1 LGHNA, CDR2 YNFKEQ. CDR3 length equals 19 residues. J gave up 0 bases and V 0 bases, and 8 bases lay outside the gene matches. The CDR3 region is CASSQDLGQEDSGANVLTF. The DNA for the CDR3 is TGTGCCAGCAGCCAAGATTTAGGACAGGAGGACTCTGGGGCCAACGTCCTGACTTTC.

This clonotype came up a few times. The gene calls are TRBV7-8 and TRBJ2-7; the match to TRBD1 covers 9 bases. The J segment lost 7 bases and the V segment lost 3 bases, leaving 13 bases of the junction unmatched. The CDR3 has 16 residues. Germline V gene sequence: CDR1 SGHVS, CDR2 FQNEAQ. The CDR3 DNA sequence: TGTGCCAGCAGCTTGGGCTGGGGGACAGGGCAACTAGAGCAGTACTTC. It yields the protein CASSLGWGTGQLEQYF.

CDR3 in DNA: TGTGCCAGCTCACCAAAAGGACAGAATGGCTACACCTTC. Translation gives CASSPKGQNGYTF. The rearrangement joins TRBV18 to TRBJ1-2, with a weak D call TRBD1 (6 bases). Trimming took off 2 bases at V and 6 bases at J, with 10 bases between the two ends. CDR1 KGHSH and CDR2 LQKENI come from the germline V gene. The CDR3 has 13 residues.

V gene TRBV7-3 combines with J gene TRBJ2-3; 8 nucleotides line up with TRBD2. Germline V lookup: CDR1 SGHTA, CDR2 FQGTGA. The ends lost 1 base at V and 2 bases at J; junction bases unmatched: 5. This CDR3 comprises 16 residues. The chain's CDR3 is CASSLIGGGFTDTQYF. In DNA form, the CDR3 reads TGTGCCAGCAGCTTAATAGGCGGGGGGTTCACAGATACGCAGTATTTT.

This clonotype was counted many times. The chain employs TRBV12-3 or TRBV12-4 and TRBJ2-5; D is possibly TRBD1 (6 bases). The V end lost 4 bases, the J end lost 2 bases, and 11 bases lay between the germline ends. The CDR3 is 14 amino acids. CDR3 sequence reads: CASSSRDTQETQYF. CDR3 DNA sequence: TGTGCCAGCAGTTCCCGGGACACTCAAGAGACCCAGTACTTC.

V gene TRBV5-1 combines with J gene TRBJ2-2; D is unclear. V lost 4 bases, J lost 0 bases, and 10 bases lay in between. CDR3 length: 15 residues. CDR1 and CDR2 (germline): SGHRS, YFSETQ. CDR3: CASSPETPNTGELFF. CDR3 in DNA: TGCGCCAGCAGCCCTGAGACACCGAACACCGGGGAGCTGTTTTTT. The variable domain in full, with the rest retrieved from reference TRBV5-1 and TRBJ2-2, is KAGVTQTPRYLIKTRGQQVTLSCSPISGHRSVSWYQQTPGQGLQFLFEYFSETQRNKGNFPGRFSGRQFSNSRSEMNVSTLELGDSALYLCASSPETPNTGELFFGEGSRLTVL.

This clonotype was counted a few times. The CDR3 region is CASGGGRSYNEQFF. In DNA, the CDR3 is TGTGCCAGCGGAGGGGGTCGATCCTACAATGAGCAGTTCTTC. The V and J genes are TRBV2 and TRBJ2-1, with D perhaps being TRBD1 or TRBD2 (6 bases each). Trimming took off 8 bases at V and 1 base at J, with 12 bases between the two ends. The CDR3 runs 14 residues. Germline V gene data show CDR1 as SNHLY and CDR2 as FYNNEI.

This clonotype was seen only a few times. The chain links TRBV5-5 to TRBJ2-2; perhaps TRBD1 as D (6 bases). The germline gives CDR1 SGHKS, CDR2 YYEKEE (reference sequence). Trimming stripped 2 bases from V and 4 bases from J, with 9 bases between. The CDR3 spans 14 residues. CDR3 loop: CASSFRQATGELFF. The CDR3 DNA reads TGTGCCAGCAGCTTCAGACAGGCCACCGGGGAGCTGTTTTTT.

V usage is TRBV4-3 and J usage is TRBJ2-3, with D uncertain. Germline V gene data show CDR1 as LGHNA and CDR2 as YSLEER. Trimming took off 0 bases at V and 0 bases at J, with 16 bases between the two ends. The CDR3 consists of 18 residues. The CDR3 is CASSQDPSNSASTDTQYF. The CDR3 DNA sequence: TGCGCCAGCAGCCAAGATCCCTCCAACAGCGCTAGCACAGATACGCAGTATTTT.

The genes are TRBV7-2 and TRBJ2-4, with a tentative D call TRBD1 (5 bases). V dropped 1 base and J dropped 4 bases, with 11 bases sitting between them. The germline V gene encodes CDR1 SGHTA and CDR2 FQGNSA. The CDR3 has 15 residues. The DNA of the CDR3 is TGTGCCAGCAGCTTAGAATGGGCAGGGAAAAACATTCAGTACTTC. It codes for CASSLEWAGKNIQYF. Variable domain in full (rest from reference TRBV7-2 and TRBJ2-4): GAGVSQSPSNKVTEKGKDVELRCDPISGHTALYWYRQSLGQGLEFLIYFQGNSAPDKSGLPSDRFSAERTGGSVSTLTIQRTQQEDSAVYLCASSLEWAGKNIQYFGAGTRLSVL.

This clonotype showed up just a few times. The CDR3: CATSRYGQPSGNTIYF. The CDR3 nucleotides read TGTGCCACCAGCAGATATGGACAGCCCTCTGGAAACACCATATATTTT. The V gene is TRBV15, the J gene TRBJ1-3; D possibly corresponds to TRBD1 (6 bases). Trimming shortened V by 2 bases and J by 0 bases, and 11 bases separated the two germline ends. The CDR3 has 16 amino acids. Germline assignment: CDR1 LNHNV and CDR2 YYDKDF (reference sequence).